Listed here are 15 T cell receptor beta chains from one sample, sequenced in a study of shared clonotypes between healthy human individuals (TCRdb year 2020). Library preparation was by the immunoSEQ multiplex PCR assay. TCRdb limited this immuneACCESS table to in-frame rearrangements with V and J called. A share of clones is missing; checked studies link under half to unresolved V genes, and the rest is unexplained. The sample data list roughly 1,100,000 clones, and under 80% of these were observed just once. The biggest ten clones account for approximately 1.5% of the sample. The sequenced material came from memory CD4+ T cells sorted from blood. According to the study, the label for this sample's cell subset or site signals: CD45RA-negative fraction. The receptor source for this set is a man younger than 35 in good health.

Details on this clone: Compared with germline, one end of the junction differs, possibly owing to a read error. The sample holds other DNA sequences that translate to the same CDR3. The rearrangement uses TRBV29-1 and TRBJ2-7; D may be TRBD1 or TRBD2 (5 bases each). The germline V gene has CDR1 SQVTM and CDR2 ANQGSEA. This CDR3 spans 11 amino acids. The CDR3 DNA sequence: TGTAGCGTCGGGGACCTCTACGAGCAGTACTTC. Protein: CSVGDLYEQYF.

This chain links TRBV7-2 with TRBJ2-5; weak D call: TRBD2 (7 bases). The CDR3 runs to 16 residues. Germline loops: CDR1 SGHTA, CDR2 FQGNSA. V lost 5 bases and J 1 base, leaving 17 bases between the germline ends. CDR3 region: CASSQRSAGAQETQYF. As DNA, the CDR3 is TGTGCCAGCAGCCAAAGGTCGGCGGGGGCCCAAGAGACCCAGTACTTC.

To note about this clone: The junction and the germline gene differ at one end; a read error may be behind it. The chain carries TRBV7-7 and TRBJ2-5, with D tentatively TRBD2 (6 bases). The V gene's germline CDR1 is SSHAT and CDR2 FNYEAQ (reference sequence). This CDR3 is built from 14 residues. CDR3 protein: CASSLDSGRETQYF. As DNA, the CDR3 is TGTGCTAGCAGCTTAGACTCAGGGAGGGAGACCCAGTACTTC.

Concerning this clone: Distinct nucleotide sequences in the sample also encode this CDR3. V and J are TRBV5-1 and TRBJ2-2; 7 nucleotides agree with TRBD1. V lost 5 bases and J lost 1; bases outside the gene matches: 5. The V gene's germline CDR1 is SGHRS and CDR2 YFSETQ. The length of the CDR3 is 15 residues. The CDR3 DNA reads TGCGCCAGCAGTTCCGACAGGGTGAACACCGGGGAGCTGTTTTTT. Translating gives CASSSDRVNTGELFF.

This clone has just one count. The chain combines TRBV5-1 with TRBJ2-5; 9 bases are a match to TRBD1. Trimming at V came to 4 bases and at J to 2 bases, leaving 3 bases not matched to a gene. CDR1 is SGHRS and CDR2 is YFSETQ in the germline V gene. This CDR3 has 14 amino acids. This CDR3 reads CASSRTGVQETQYF. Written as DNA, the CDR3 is TGCGCCAGCAGCCGGACAGGGGTTCAAGAGACCCAGTACTTC.

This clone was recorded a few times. CDR3 loop: CAIREGQVYTF. The CDR3 DNA is TGTGCCATCAGGGAGGGACAGGTCTACACCTTC. The gene calls are TRBV10-3 and TRBJ1-2, with TRBD1 identical over 8 bases. Trimming removed 6 bases from V and 10 bases from J; junction bases left unmatched: 4. Per the germline V gene, CDR1 is ENHRY and CDR2 is SYGVKD. This CDR3 has 11 amino acids.

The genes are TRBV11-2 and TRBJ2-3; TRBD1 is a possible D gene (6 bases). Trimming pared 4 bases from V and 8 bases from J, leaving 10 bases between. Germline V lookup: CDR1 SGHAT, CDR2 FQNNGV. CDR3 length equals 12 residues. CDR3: CASSSIGGTQYF. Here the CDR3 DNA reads TGTGCCAGCAGCTCAATAGGGGGTACGCAGTATTTT. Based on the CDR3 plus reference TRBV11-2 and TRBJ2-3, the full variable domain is EAGVAQSPRYKIIEKRQSVAFWCNPISGHATLYWYQQILGQGPKLLIQFQNNGVVDDSQLPKDRFSAERLKGVDSTLKIQPAKLEDSAVYLCASSSIGGTQYFGPGTRLTVL.

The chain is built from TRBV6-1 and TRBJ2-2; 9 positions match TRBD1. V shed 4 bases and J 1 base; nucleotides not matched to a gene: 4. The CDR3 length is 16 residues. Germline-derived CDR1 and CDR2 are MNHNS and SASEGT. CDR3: CASSGPGQGNTGELFF. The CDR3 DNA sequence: TGTGCCAGCAGTGGGCCGGGACAGGGGAACACCGGGGAGCTGTTTTTT.

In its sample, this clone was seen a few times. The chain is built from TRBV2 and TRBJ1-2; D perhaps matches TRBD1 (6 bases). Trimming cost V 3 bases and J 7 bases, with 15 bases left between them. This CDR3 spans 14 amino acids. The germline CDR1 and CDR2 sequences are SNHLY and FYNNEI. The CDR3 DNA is TGTGCCAGCAGTGATGTCAGGGGCGTGGGTGGCTACACCTTC. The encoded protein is CASSDVRGVGGYTF. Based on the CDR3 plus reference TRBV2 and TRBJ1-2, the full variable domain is EPEVTQTPSHQVTQMGQEVILRCVPISNHLYFYWYRQILGQKVEFLVSFYNNEISEKSEIFDDQFSVERPDGSNFTLKIRSTKLEDSAMYFCASSDVRGVGGYTFGSGTRLTVV.

CDR3 bases: TGTGCCAGCAGTAAAACCCAGCTAGCGGGGTACTCCTACGAGCAGTACTTC. It specifies CASSKTQLAGYSYEQYF. This chain uses TRBV2 with TRBJ2-7; 9 positions match TRBD2. Germline V gene data show CDR1 as SNHLY and CDR2 as FYNNEI. V lost 5 bases, J lost 0 bases, and 11 bases stayed unmatched. The CDR3 is 17 amino acids. The variable domain in full, completed from reference TRBV2 and TRBJ2-7, reads EPEVTQTPSHQVTQMGQEVILRCVPISNHLYFYWYRQILGQKVEFLVSFYNNEISEKSEIFDDQFSVERPDGSNFTLKIRSTKLEDSAMYFCASSKTQLAGYSYEQYFGPGTRLTVT.

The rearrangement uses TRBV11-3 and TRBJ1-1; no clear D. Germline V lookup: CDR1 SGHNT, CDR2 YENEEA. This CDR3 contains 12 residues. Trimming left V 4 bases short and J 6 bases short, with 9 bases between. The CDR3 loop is CASSSLQSEAFF. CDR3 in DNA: TGTGCCAGCAGCTCCCTTCAATCTGAAGCTTTCTTT.

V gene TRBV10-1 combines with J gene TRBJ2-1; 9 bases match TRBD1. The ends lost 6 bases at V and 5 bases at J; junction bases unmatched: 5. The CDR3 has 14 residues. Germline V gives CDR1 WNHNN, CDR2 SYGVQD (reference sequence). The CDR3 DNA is TGCGCCAGCAGCCCTGGGACAGGGAACAATGAGCAGTTCTTC. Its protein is CASSPGTGNNEQFF.

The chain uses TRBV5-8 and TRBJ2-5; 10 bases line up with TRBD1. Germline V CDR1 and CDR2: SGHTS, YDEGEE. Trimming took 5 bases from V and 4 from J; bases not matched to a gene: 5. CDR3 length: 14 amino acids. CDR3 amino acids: CASSWDRGLETQYF. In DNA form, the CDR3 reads TGTGCCAGCAGTTGGGACAGGGGATTAGAGACCCAGTACTTC.

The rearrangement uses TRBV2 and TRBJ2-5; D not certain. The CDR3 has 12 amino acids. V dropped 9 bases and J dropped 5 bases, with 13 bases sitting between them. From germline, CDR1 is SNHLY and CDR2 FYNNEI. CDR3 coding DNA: TGTGCCAGTTCATTGCAAAGGGAGACCCAGTACTTC. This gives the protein CASSLQRETQYF.

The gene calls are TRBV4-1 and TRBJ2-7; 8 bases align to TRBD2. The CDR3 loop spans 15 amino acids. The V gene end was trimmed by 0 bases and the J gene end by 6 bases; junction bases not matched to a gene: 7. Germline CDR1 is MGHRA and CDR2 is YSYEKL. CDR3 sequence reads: CASSQEGLAAREQYF. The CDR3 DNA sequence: TGCGCCAGCAGCCAAGAAGGACTAGCCGCTCGCGAGCAGTACTTC.